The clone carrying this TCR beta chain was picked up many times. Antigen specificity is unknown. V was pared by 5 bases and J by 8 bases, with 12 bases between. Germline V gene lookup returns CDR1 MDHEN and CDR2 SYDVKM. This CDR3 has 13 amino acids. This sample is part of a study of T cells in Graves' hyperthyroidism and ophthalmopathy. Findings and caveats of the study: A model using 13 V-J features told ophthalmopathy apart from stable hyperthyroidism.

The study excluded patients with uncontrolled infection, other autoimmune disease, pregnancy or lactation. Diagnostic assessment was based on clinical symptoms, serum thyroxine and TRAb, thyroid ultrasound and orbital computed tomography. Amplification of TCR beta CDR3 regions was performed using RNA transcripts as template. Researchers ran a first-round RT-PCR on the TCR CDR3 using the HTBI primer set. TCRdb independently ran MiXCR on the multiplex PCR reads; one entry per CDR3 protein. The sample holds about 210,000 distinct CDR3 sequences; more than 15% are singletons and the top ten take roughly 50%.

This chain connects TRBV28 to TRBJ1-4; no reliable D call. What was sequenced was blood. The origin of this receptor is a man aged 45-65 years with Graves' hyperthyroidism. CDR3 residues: CASSVGRREKLFF. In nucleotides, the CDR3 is TGTGCCAGCAGTGTGGGTAGACGGGAAAAACTGTTTTTT.